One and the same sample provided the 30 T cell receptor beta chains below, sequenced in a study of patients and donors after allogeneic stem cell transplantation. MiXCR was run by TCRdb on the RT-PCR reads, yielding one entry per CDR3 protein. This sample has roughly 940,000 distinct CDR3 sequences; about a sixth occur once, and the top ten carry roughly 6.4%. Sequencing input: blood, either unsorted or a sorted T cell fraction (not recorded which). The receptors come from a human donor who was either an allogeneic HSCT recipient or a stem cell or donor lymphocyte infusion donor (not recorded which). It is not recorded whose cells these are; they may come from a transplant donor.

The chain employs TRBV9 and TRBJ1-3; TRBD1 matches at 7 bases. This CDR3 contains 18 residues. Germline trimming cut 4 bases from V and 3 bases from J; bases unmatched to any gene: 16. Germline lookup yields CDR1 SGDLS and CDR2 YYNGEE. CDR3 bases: TGTGCCAGCAGCCCAAGAGGAGGGGGCGCCGGATTTGGAAACACCATATATTTT. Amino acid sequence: CASSPRGGGAGFGNTIYF. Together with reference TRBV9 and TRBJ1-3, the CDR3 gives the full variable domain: DSGVTQTPKHLITATGQRVTLRCSPRSGDLSVYWYQQSLDQGLQFLIQYYNGEERAKGNILERFSAQQFPDLHSELNLSSLELGDSALYFCASSPRGGGAGFGNTIYFGEGSWLTVV.

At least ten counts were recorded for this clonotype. This CDR3 reads CSVDGRVPYEQYF. In DNA, the CDR3 is TGCAGCGTTGACGGCAGGGTACCCTACGAGCAGTACTTC. The J gene is TRBJ2-7, the V gene TRBV29-1; D might be TRBD1 (5 bases). The germline V and J ends were trimmed by 3 bases and 2 bases, with 11 bases remaining between them. The CDR3 extends over 13 amino acids. The germline V gene encodes CDR1 SQVTM and CDR2 ANQGSEA.

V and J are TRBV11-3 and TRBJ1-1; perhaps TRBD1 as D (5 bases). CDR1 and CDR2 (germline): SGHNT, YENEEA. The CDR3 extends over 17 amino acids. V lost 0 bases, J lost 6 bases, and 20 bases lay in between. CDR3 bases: TGTGCCAGCAGCTTAGATTTTCGCGACCAGGGTCTCGCTGAAGCTTTCTTT. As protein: CASSLDFRDQGLAEAFF.

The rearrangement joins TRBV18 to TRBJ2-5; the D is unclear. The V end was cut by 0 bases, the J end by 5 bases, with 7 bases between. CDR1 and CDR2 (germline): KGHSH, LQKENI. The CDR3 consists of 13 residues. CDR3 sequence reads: CASSPPMEETQYF. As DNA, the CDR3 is TGTGCCAGCTCACCACCGATGGAGGAGACCCAGTACTTC.

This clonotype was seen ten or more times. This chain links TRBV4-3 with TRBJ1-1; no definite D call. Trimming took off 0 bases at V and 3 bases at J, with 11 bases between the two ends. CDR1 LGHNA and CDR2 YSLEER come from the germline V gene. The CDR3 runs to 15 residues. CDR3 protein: CASSQDLGGDTEAFF. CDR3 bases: TGCGCCAGCAGCCAAGATCTGGGTGGGGACACTGAAGCTTTCTTT.

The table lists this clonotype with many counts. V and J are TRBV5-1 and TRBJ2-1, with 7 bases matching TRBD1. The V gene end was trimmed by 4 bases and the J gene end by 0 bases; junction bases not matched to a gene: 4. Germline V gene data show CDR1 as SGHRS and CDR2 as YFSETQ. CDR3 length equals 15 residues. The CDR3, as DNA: TGCGCCAGCAGCCCGACAGGGCGCTCCTACAATGAGCAGTTCTTC. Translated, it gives CASSPTGRSYNEQFF.

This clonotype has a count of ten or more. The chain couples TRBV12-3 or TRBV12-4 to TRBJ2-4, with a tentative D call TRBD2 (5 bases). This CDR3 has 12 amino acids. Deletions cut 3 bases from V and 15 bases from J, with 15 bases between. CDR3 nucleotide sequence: TGTGCCAGCAGTTTTGCGGGCCGGACCGGGTACTTC. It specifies CASSFAGRTGYF.

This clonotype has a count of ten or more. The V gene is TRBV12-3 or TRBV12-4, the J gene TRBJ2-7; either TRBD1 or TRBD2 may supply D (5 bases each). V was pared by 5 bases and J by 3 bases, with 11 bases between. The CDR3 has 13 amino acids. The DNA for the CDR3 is TGTGCCAGCAGTCTTCGGGACGGCTACGAGCAGTACTTC. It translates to CASSLRDGYEQYF.

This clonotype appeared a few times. CDR3 sequence reads: CSAPHSSNQPQHF. The DNA for the CDR3 is TGCAGTGCCCCTCACTCTAGCAATCAGCCCCAGCATTTT. The J gene is TRBJ1-5, the V gene TRBV20-1; no definite D call. CDR3 length: 13 amino acids. Per the germline V gene, CDR1 is DFQATT and CDR2 is SNEGSKA (reference sequence). Trimming removed 6 bases at V and 0 bases at J, with 9 bases between.

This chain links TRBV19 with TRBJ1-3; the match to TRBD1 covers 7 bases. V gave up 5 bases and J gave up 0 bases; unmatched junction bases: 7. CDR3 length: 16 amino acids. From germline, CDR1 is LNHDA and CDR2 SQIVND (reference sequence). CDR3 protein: CASSPRDRHSGNTIYF. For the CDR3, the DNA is TGTGCCAGTAGTCCCCGGGACAGACACTCTGGAAACACCATATATTTT.

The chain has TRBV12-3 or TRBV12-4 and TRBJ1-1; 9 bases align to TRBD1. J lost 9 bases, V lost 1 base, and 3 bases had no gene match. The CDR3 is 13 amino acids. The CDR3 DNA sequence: TGTGCCAGCAGTTTAGGGACAGGGGAAAAAGCTTTCTTT. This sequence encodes CASSLGTGEKAFF.

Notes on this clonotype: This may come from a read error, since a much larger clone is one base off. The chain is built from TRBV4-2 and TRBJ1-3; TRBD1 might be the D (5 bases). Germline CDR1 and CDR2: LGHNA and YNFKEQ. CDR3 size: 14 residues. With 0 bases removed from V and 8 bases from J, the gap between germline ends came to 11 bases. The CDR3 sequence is CASSQDVGEDTIYF. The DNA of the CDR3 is TGTGCCAGCAGCCAAGATGTAGGGGAGGACACCATATATTTT.

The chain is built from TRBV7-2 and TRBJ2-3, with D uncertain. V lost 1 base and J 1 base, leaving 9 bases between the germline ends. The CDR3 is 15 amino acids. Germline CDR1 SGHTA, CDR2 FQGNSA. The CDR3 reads CASSLGTIRTDTQYF. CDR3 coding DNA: TGTGCCAGCAGCTTAGGGACGATACGCACAGATACGCAGTATTTT. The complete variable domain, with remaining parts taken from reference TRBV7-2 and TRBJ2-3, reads GAGVSQSPSNKVTEKGKDVELRCDPISGHTALYWYRQSLGQGLEFLIYFQGNSAPDKSGLPSDRFSAERTGGSVSTLTIQRTQQEDSAVYLCASSLGTIRTDTQYFGPGTRLTVL.

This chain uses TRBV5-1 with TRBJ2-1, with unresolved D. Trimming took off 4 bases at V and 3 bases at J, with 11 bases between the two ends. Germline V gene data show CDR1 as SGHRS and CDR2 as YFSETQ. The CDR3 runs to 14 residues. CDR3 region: CASSAALGYNEQFF. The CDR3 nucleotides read TGCGCCAGCAGCGCGGCATTGGGCTACAATGAGCAGTTCTTC.

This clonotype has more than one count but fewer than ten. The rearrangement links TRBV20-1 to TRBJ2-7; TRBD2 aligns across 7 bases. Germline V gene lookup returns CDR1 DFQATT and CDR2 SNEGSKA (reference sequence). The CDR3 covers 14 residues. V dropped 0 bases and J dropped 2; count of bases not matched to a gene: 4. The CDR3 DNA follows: TGCAGTGCTAGAGATCCCGGGACTACCTACGAGCAGTACTTC. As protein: CSARDPGTTYEQYF.

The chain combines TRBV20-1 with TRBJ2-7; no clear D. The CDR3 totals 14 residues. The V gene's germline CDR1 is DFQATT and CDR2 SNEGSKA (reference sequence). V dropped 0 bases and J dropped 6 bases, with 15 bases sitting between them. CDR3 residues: CSARDLPSRSEQYF. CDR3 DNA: TGCAGTGCTAGAGATCTGCCCAGCCGGAGCGAGCAGTACTTC.

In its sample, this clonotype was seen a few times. DNA for the CDR3: TGTGCCAGCAGCTTAAGGAGGTGGGAGACCCAGTACTTC. Translated: CASSLRRWETQYF. This chain uses TRBV7-8 with TRBJ2-5, with D perhaps TRBD2 (5 bases). Germline-derived CDR1 and CDR2 are SGHVS and FQNEAQ. V lost 2 bases and J 5 bases, leaving 9 bases between the germline ends. The CDR3 extends over 13 amino acids.

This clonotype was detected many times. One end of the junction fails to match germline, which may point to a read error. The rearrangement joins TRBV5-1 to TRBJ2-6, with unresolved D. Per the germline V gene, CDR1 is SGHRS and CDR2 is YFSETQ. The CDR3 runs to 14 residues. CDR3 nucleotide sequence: TGTGCCAGCAGCTTGGGTTCTGGGGCCAACGTCCTGACTTTC. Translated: CASSLGSGANVLTF.

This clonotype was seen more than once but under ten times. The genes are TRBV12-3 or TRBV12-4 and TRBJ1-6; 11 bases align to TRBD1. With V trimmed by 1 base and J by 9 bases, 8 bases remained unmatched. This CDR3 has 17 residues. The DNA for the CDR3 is TGTGCCAGCAGTTTAGGAGGAGGCGGGACAGGGGGTTCACCCCTCCACTTT. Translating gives CASSLGGGGTGGSPLHF.

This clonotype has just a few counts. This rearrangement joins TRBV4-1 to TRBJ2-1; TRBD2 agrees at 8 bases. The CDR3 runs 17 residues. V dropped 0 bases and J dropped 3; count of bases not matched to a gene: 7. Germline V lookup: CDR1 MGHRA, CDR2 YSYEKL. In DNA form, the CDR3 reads TGCGCCAGCAGCCAAGATGGTCGCGGGGGGAGCTACAATGAGCAGTTCTTC. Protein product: CASSQDGRGGSYNEQFF.

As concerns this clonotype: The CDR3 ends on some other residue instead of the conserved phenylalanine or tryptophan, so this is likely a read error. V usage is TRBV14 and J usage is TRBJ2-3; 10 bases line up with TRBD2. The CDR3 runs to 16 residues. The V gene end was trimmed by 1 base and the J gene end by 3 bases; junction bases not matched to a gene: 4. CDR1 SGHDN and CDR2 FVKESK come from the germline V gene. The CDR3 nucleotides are TGTGCCAGCAGCCAAGGGACTAGCGGCGGAACAGATACGCAGTATCTT. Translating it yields CASSQGTSGGTDTQYL.

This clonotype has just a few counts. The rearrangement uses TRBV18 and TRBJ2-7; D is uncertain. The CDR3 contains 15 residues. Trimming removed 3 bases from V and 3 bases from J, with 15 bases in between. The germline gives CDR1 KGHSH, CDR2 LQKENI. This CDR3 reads CASSPPDRYGYEQYF. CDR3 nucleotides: TGTGCCAGCTCACCTCCCGACCGGTACGGCTACGAGCAGTACTTC. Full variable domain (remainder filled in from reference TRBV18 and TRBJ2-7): NAGVMQNPRHLVRRRGQEARLRCSPMKGHSHVYWYRQLPEEGLKFMVYLQKENIIDESGMPKERFSAEFPKEGPSILRIQQVVRGDSAAYFCASSPPDRYGYEQYFGPGTRLTVT.

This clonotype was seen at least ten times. The CDR3 DNA follows: TGCAGCGTTGATCGCGGGAATGAGCAGTTCTTC. Translation: CSVDRGNEQFF. The chain uses TRBV29-1 and TRBJ2-1, with D perhaps matching TRBD2 (5 bases). Between the trimmed V and J ends, which lost 3 bases and 7 bases, there was a span of 7 bases. The CDR3 is made up of 11 amino acids. CDR1 and CDR2 from the germline V gene are SQVTM and ANQGSEA.

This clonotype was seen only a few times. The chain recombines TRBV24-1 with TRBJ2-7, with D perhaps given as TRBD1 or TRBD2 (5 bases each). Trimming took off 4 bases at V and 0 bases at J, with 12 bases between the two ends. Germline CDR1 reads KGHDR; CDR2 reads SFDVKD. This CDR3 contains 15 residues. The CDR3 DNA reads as TGTGCCACCAGTGAAGCCGGGACCGGCTCCTACGAGCAGTACTTC. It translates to CATSEAGTGSYEQYF.

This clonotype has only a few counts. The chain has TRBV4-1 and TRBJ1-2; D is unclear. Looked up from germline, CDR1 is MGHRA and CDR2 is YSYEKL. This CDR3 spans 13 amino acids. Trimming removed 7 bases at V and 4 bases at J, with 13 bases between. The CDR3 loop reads CASKGVGFYGYTF. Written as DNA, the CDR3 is TGCGCCAGCAAGGGAGTGGGGTTCTATGGCTACACCTTC.

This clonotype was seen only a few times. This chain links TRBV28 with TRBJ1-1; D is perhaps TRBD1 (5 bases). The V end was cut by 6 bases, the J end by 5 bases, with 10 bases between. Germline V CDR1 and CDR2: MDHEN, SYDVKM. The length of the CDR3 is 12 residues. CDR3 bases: TGTGCCAGCAGGGACGGGGGGACTGAAGCTTTCTTT. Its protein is CASRDGGTEAFF. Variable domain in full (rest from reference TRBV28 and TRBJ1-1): DVKVTQSSRYLVKRTGEKVFLECVQDMDHENMFWYRQDPGLGLRLIYFSYDVKMKEKGDIPEGYSVSREKKERFSLILESASTNQTSMYLCASRDGGTEAFFGQGTRLTVV.

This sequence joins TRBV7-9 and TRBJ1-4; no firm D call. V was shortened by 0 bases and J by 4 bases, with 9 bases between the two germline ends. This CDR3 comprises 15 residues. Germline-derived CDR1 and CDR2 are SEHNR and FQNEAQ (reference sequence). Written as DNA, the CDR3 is TGTGCCAGCAGCTTAGCGCTGAGTAATAATGAAAAACTGTTTTTT. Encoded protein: CASSLALSNNEKLFF.

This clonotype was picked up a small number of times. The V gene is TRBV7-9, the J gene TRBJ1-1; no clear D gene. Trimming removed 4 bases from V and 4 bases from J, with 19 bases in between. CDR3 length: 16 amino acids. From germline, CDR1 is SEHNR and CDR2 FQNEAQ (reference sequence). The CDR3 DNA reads TGTGCCAGCAGCTACCCTCAACAGTTTCTTGGCACTGAAGCTTTCTTT. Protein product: CASSYPQQFLGTEAFF.

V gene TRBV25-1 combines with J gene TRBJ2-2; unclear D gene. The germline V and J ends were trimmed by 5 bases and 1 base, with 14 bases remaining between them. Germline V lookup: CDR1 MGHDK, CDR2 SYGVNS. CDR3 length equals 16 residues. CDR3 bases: TGTGCCAGCAGTACCCTTGGTACTAAGAACACCGGGGAGCTGTTTTTT. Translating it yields CASSTLGTKNTGELFF.

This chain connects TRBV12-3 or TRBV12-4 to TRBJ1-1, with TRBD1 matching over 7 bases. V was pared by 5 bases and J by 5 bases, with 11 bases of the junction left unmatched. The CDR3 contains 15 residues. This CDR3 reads CASSVDRAKGTEAFF. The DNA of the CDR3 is TGTGCCAGCAGTGTTGACAGGGCAAAGGGGACTGAAGCTTTCTTT.